A single sample gave rise to the 2 T cell receptor beta chains below, sequenced in a study of molecular identifiers for immune sequencing clone quantification. Using its own MiXCR run on the PCR reads, TCRdb lists one record per CDR3 protein. Of 20,000 or so distinct CDR3 sequences in the sample, about 21% were seen once. Sequencing input: naive CD8+ T cells from blood, with Jurkat cell RNA spiked in. Stated subset: FACS-sorted CD8+CD4-CCR7+CD45RA+ naive T cells. Source of these receptors: a human donor in good health. Some libraries in this study had Jurkat cell RNA spiked in.

With respect to this clonotype: A much larger clone sits a single nucleotide away, making a read error possible. Because the CDR3 is missing its conserved closing phenylalanine or tryptophan, this is likely a read error. The chain uses TRBV19 and TRBJ2-1; 11 bases are a match to TRBD2. In germline, CDR1 is LNHDA, CDR2 SQIVND (reference sequence). Trimming took 6 bases from V and 0 from J; bases not matched to a gene: 16. The CDR3 contains 20 residues. The CDR3 is CASSTPTPTSGRFSYNEQFI. The CDR3 DNA reads TGTGCCAGTAGCACCCCCACTCCAACTAGCGGGAGATTCTCCTACAATGAGCAGTTCATC.

In the case of this clonotype: One junction end does not reproduce the germline sequence, and a read error may be involved. The chain couples TRBV7-8 to TRBJ2-3, with D hard to call. Germline loops: CDR1 SGHVS, CDR2 FQNEAQ. CDR3 length: 13 residues. The CDR3 bases are TGTGCCAGCAACTTAGCTCGCACAGATACGCAGTATTTT. Translation gives CASNLARTDTQYF. Variable domain in full (rest from reference TRBV7-8 and TRBJ2-3): GAGVSQSPRYKVAKRGQDVALRCDPISGHVSLFWYQQALGQGPEFLTYFQNEAQLDKSGLPSDRFFAERPEGSVSTLKIQRTQQEDSAVYLCASNLARTDTQYFGPGTRLTVL.